These T cell receptor beta chains were read from a single sample in a study of beta chain features in type 1 diabetes. Using immunoSEQ multiplex PCR, the repertoire was profiled, and TCRdb retains in-frame clones only, with some absent. The top ten clones hold around 0.7% of a sample with about 160,000 clones, 7% to 9.5% of them seen once. The specimen sequenced was central memory CD4+ T cells from blood. The receptors stem from a woman between 25 and 40 years old with type 1 diabetes. CDR3s include the opening cysteine and the closing phenylalanine or tryptophan. Fields, in order: J gene, clone size, D gene, V gene, CDR3 DNA, CDR3 protein. D genes are given only for firm matches. For some rows the clone size is stated as once, few or many, or as a class when expanded; others skip it.

J gene: TRBJ1-1; clone size: -; D gene: -; V gene: TRBV6-5; CDR3 DNA: TGTGCCAGCAGGAGTTTACACACTGAAGCTTTCTTT; CDR3 protein: CASRSLHTEAFF
J gene: TRBJ2-1; clone size: -; D gene: -; V gene: TRBV11-2; CDR3 DNA: TGTGCCAGCAGCTCGGGACTTCCATCCTACAATGAGCAGTTCTTC; CDR3 protein: CASSSGLPSYNEQFF
J gene: TRBJ2-3; clone size: few; D gene: -; V gene: TRBV18; CDR3 DNA: TGTGCCAGCTCTCCGGGACAATCCACAGATACGCAGTATTTT; CDR3 protein: CASSPGQSTDTQYF
J gene: TRBJ1-2; clone size: -; D gene: -; V gene: TRBV28; CDR3 DNA: TGTGCCAGCATCCCACAGAGGGGGTGGGACGATGGCTACACCTTC; CDR3 protein: CASIPQRGWDDGYTF
J gene: TRBJ1-4; clone size: -; D gene: -; V gene: TRBV9; CDR3 DNA: TGTGCCAGCAGCGCCCGACTTTCAACTAATGAAAAACTGTTTTTT; CDR3 protein: CASSARLSTNEKLFF
J gene: TRBJ1-1; clone size: -; D gene: -; V gene: TRBV10-3; CDR3 DNA: TGTGCCATCAGATCCGGGACTGAGAACACTGAAGCTTTCTTT; CDR3 protein: CAIRSGTENTEAFF
J gene: TRBJ1-5; clone size: few; D gene: TRBD1; V gene: TRBV13; CDR3 DNA: TGTGCCAGCAGCTCTAATGGACAGGGTAATCAGCCCCAGCATTTT; CDR3 protein: CASSSNGQGNQPQHF
J gene: TRBJ2-1; clone size: -; D gene: TRBD2; V gene: TRBV11-3; CDR3 DNA: TGTGCCAGCAGCCTTGGACTTGCGGGAGCTTTCTTC; CDR3 protein: CASSLGLAGAFF
J gene: TRBJ2-3; clone size: few; D gene: -; V gene: TRBV5-1; CDR3 DNA: TGCGCCAGCAGCGTGGGACTGGCCCACACAGATACGCAGTATTTT; CDR3 protein: CASSVGLAHTDTQYF
J gene: TRBJ2-2; clone size: few; D gene: TRBD1; V gene: TRBV7-7; CDR3 DNA: TGTGCTAGCAGCCCTACAGGGGGCGAAGGCGGGGAGCTGTTTTTT; CDR3 protein: CASSPTGGEGGELFF
J gene: TRBJ1-1; clone size: many; D gene: TRBD1; V gene: TRBV4-1; CDR3 DNA: TGCGCCAGCAGCCAAGGGGACAGGGAAGACGCTGAAGCTTTCTTT; CDR3 protein: CASSQGDREDAEAFF
J gene: TRBJ2-2; clone size: few; D gene: -; V gene: TRBV5-4; CDR3 DNA: TGTGCCAGCTCCCCCGGCCAGGGGATAGCCGGGGAGCTGTTTTTT; CDR3 protein: CASSPGQGIAGELFF
J gene: TRBJ1-5; clone size: once; D gene: TRBD1; V gene: TRBV6-5; CDR3 DNA: TGTGCCAGCAGTTCGGCAGGGGGCGATCAGCCCCAGCATTTT; CDR3 protein: CASSSAGGDQPQHF
J gene: TRBJ2-2; clone size: few; D gene: -; V gene: TRBV18; CDR3 DNA: TGTGCCAGCTCACCACCTACTAGAACCGGGGAGCTGTTTTTT; CDR3 protein: CASSPPTRTGELFF
J gene: TRBJ2-1; clone size: few; D gene: TRBD2; V gene: TRBV7-2; CDR3 DNA: TGTGCCAGCAGCTTTCGACTAGCGGAAAATGAGCAGTTCTTC; CDR3 protein: CASSFRLAENEQFF
J gene: TRBJ1-5; clone size: few; D gene: -; V gene: TRBV10-3; CDR3 DNA: TGTGCCATCAGGCACAAGGAGGATCAGCCCCAGCATTTT; CDR3 protein: CAIRHKEDQPQHF
J gene: TRBJ2-5; clone size: -; D gene: TRBD2; V gene: TRBV19; CDR3 DNA: TGTGCCAGTAGTACTAGCGGGGGGGGGCAGACCCAGTACTTC; CDR3 protein: CASSTSGGGQTQYF
J gene: TRBJ2-7; clone size: few; D gene: TRBD2; V gene: TRBV2; CDR3 DNA: TGTGCCAGCAGTTTAATAGCGGGGAGCTCCTACGAGCAGTACTTC; CDR3 protein: CASSLIAGSSYEQYF
J gene: TRBJ1-1; clone size: few; D gene: -; V gene: TRBV19; CDR3 DNA: TGTGCCAGCAACAGACAGAGTAGCACTGAAGCTTTCTTT; CDR3 protein: CASNRQSSTEAFF
J gene: TRBJ2-5; clone size: -; D gene: TRBD2; V gene: TRBV28; CDR3 DNA: TGTGCCAGCATAGGTGCTAGCGGGAGGGCCGAGACCCAGTACTTC; CDR3 protein: CASIGASGRAETQYF
J gene: TRBJ1-4; clone size: few; D gene: -; V gene: TRBV5-1; CDR3 DNA: TGCGCCAGCAGCTCGACATCAACTAATGAAAAACTGTTTTTT; CDR3 protein: CASSSTSTNEKLFF
J gene: TRBJ2-1; clone size: few; D gene: TRBD2; V gene: TRBV11-1; CDR3 DNA: TGTGCCAGCAGCACGGGACTAGCGGGAACTGAGCAGTTCTTC; CDR3 protein: CASSTGLAGTEQFF
J gene: TRBJ2-2; clone size: few; D gene: -; V gene: TRBV29-1; CDR3 DNA: TGCAGCGCCCGCCCCGAAGGGGCGGCGACGGGGGAGCTGTTTTTT; CDR3 protein: CSARPEGAATGELFF
J gene: TRBJ2-5; clone size: few; D gene: TRBD1; V gene: TRBV5-1; CDR3 DNA: TGCGCCAGCAGCTCTGGGACAGGGCCAGAGACCCAGTACTTC; CDR3 protein: CASSSGTGPETQYF
J gene: TRBJ2-7; clone size: -; D gene: -; V gene: TRBV11-2; CDR3 DNA: TGTGCCAGCAGGGTTGATCGACAGCGAGCCTACGAGCAGTACTTC; CDR3 protein: CASRVDRQRAYEQYF
J gene: TRBJ1-5; clone size: -; D gene: -; V gene: TRBV18; CDR3 DNA: TGTGCCAGCTCACCTACCGCGACAGGACAGCCCCAGCATTTT; CDR3 protein: CASSPTATGQPQHF
J gene: TRBJ2-2; clone size: few; D gene: TRBD2; V gene: TRBV19; CDR3 DNA: TGTGCCAGTAGCGGGAGGGCCAGGCTCGGGGAGCTGTTTTTT; CDR3 protein: CASSGRARLGELFF
J gene: TRBJ1-4; clone size: -; D gene: TRBD1; V gene: TRBV11-2; CDR3 DNA: TGTGCCAGCAGCTTGGACAGGGGCCGGGAAAAACTGTTTTTT; CDR3 protein: CASSLDRGREKLFF
J gene: TRBJ1-1; clone size: few; D gene: -; V gene: TRBV9; CDR3 DNA: TGTGCCAGCAGCGTAGGGGGCAGCATGAACACTGAAGCTTTCTTT; CDR3 protein: CASSVGGSMNTEAFF
J gene: TRBJ2-7; clone size: -; D gene: TRBD1; V gene: TRBV18; CDR3 DNA: TGTGCCAGCTCACCGGGGACAGGGGGCAGGTACGAGCAGTACTTC; CDR3 protein: CASSPGTGGRYEQYF
J gene: TRBJ2-1; clone size: -; D gene: TRBD2; V gene: TRBV4-2; CDR3 DNA: TGTGCCAGCAGCCAAGATAGGGCCCTAGCGGGAGGGGGCAATGAGCAGTTCTTC; CDR3 protein: CASSQDRALAGGGNEQFF
J gene: TRBJ2-3; clone size: few; D gene: TRBD1; V gene: TRBV29-1; CDR3 DNA: TGCAGCGTGGATACGGACAGGGGCACAGATACGCAGTATTTT; CDR3 protein: CSVDTDRGTDTQYF
J gene: TRBJ1-2; clone size: -; D gene: TRBD1; V gene: TRBV5-8; CDR3 DNA: TGTGCCAGCAGAGGACAGGGGGCGTGGGGCTACACCTTC; CDR3 protein: CASRGQGAWGYTF
J gene: TRBJ2-4; clone size: few; D gene: TRBD2; V gene: TRBV4-1; CDR3 DNA: TGCGCCAGCAGCCAACTCGCTAGCGGGAGGGAGGGGGCCAAAAACATTCAGTACTTC; CDR3 protein: CASSQLASGREGAKNIQYF
J gene: TRBJ1-2; clone size: few; D gene: -; V gene: TRBV28; CDR3 DNA: TGTGCCAGCAGTGCTGCCTGGCCGAACTATGGCTACACCTTC; CDR3 protein: CASSAAWPNYGYTF
J gene: TRBJ2-1; clone size: -; D gene: -; V gene: TRBV11-2; CDR3 DNA: TGTGCCAGCAGCTTATTGCCTATTGAGCAGTTCTTC; CDR3 protein: CASSLLPIEQFF
J gene: TRBJ2-5; clone size: -; D gene: -; V gene: TRBV9; CDR3 DNA: TGTGCCAGCAGCGTAGGATTCCGGGAATCGGACCAGTACTTC; CDR3 protein: CASSVGFRESDQYF
J gene: TRBJ2-7; clone size: few; D gene: TRBD2; V gene: TRBV18; CDR3 DNA: TGTGCCAGCTCACCCACTAGCGGCTCCTACGAGCAGTACTTC; CDR3 protein: CASSPTSGSYEQYF
J gene: TRBJ2-1; clone size: few; D gene: TRBD2; V gene: TRBV5-6; CDR3 DNA: TGTGCCAGCAGGGGACTAGCGGGAGAGAGGGAGCAGTTCTTC; CDR3 protein: CASRGLAGEREQFF